This T cell receptor beta chain was recorded in a study of T cell changes during pregnancy in multiple sclerosis. Here immunoSEQ multiplex PCR was the method, and the copy in TCRdb shows in-frame clones only, minus some. The table shows 45,000 to 55,000 clones, with 92% occurring only once. The germline V gene encodes CDR1 MDHEN and CDR2 SYDVKM. The CDR3 totals 14 residues. V lost 5 bases and J lost 7, with 17 bases in between. V is TRBV28 and J is TRBJ1-2; D is possibly TRBD1 (5 bases). Sample: CD4+ T cells from peripheral blood mononuclear cells, taken after pregnancy. This clonotype was sampled from a female donor in good health, enrolled as a control in a pregnancy study. Written as DNA, the CDR3 is TGTGCCAGCAGTCCCCCATTTGGGGGGTTTGGCTACACCTTC. Its protein product is CASSPPFGGFGYTF.